These 30 T cell receptor beta chains came from one sample sequenced in a study of blood T cell repertoires in COVID-19. The method was immunoSEQ multiplex PCR; TCRdb's version includes in-frame clones alone and lacks a portion of them. The sample shows under 300,000 clones, roughly 80% of them seen only once. The specimen was peripheral blood. The receptor source for this set is a woman between 40 and 50 years old with active or convalescent COVID-19.

The chain links TRBV20-1 to TRBJ2-1, with D unclear. CDR3 length: 11 residues. V was cut by 4 bases and J by 7 bases, with 8 bases left in between. Germline V gene data show CDR1 as DFQATT and CDR2 as SNEGSKA (reference sequence). CDR3 nucleotide sequence: TGCAGTGCTAATCTTCGGAATGAGCAGTTCTTC. Protein sequence: CSANLRNEQFF.

In nucleotides, the CDR3 is TGTGCCACCCGAGGGGGTTCTAACTATGGCTACACCTTC. Amino acid sequence: CATRGGSNYGYTF. V gene TRBV7-9 combines with J gene TRBJ1-2, with D tentatively TRBD1 (6 bases). The germline V gene has CDR1 SEHNR and CDR2 FQNEAQ (reference sequence). V gave up 10 bases and J gave up 0 bases, with 12 bases separating them. The CDR3 is made up of 13 amino acids. Variable domain in full (rest from reference TRBV7-9 and TRBJ1-2): DTGVSQNPRHKITKRGQNVTFRCDPISEHNRLYWYRQTLGQGPEFLTYFQNEAQLEKSRLLSDRFSAERPKGSFSTLEIQRTEQGDSAMYLCATRGGSNYGYTFGSGTRLTVV.

The chain joins TRBV6-1 to TRBJ2-1, with 7 bases matching TRBD2. Germline trimming cut 2 bases from V and 12 bases from J; bases unmatched to any gene: 13. The CDR3 contains 15 residues. CDR1 and CDR2 (germline): MNHNS, SASEGT. The CDR3 spells CASSESGGEDIGQFF. CDR3 nucleotide sequence: TGTGCCAGCAGTGAAAGTGGGGGGGAGGATATTGGGCAGTTCTTC.

The chain is built from TRBV6-6 and TRBJ1-6; D uncertain. The length of the CDR3 is 14 residues. The V gene lost 3 bases and the J gene lost 7 bases, with 10 bases spanning the gap. Germline V gives CDR1 MNHNY, CDR2 SVGAGI (reference sequence). DNA for the CDR3: TGTGCCAGCAGTTATATCGCGGCAAATTCACCCCTCCACTTT. Translated: CASSYIAANSPLHF.

This chain links TRBV18 with TRBJ1-2; TRBD1 aligns across 7 bases. V dropped 1 base and J dropped 1; count of bases not matched to a gene: 9. Germline V CDR1 and CDR2: KGHSH, LQKENI. The CDR3 length is 17 residues. CDR3: CASSPLPPGQSNYGYTF. The CDR3 DNA reads TGTGCCAGCTCACCACTACCCCCGGGACAGAGTAACTATGGCTACACCTTC. Looking up the rest from reference TRBV18 and TRBJ1-2 gives the full variable domain: NAGVMQNPRHLVRRRGQEARLRCSPMKGHSHVYWYRQLPEEGLKFMVYLQKENIIDESGMPKERFSAEFPKEGPSILRIQQVVRGDSAAYFCASSPLPPGQSNYGYTFGSGTRLTVV.

The chain joins TRBV15 to TRBJ1-2; possibly TRBD1 for D (5 bases). Germline CDR1 reads LNHNV; CDR2 reads YYDKDF (reference sequence). The CDR3 runs 18 residues. Trimming cost V 0 bases and J 8 bases, with 25 bases left between them. CDR3 region: CATSRDPGIIGGDRGYTF. DNA of the CDR3: TGTGCCACCAGCAGAGATCCTGGGATAATAGGAGGGGACCGCGGCTACACCTTC. Full variable domain (outside the CDR3, taken from reference TRBV15 and TRBJ1-2): DAMVIQNPRYQVTQFGKPVTLSCSQTLNHNVMYWYQQKSSQAPKLLFHYYDKDFNNEADTPDNFQSRRPNTSFCFLDIRSPGLGDTAMYLCATSRDPGIIGGDRGYTFGSGTRLTVV.

In its sample, this clone was seen once. A junction end diverges from the germline sequence, so it may reflect a read error. V is TRBV5-1 and J is TRBJ1-2; TRBD1 matches 10 bases. This CDR3 comprises 16 residues. The germline V gene has CDR1 SGHRS and CDR2 YFSETQ. CDR3 sequence reads: CASSLVTGGAPSNRSF. CDR3 bases: TGCGCCAGCAGCTTGGTGACAGGGGGCGCCCCCTCGAATAGGTCTTTC.

This chain links TRBV6-5 with TRBJ1-5, with 8 bases fitting TRBD1. V dropped 7 bases and J dropped 1; count of bases not matched to a gene: 3. CDR3 length equals 14 residues. Germline CDR1 reads MNHEY; CDR2 reads SVGAGI. CDR3 in amino acids: CASIRQGSNQPQHF. The CDR3 nucleotides read TGTGCCAGCATACGACAGGGGAGCAATCAGCCCCAGCATTTT.

The chain is built from TRBV14 and TRBJ1-2, with no clear D. Trimming stripped 5 bases from V and 6 bases from J, with 13 bases between. Germline CDR1 is SGHDN and CDR2 is FVKESK. The CDR3 sequence is 13 residues long. CDR3 bases: TGTGCCAGCAGCGCTGGAGTGGGAGATGGCTACACCTTC. Residues: CASSAGVGDGYTF.

This clone was counted once. This chain uses TRBV10-3 with TRBJ2-2, with D perhaps matching TRBD2 (6 bases). The V end lost 0 bases, the J end lost 5 bases, and 10 bases lay between the germline ends. There are 15 residues in the CDR3. In germline, CDR1 is ENHRY, CDR2 SYGVKD. The CDR3 is CAISESSRGTGELFF. As DNA, the CDR3 is TGTGCCATCAGTGAGTCTAGCCGGGGGACCGGGGAGCTGTTTTTT.

This clone was observed a handful of times. This rearrangement joins TRBV25-1 to TRBJ2-1, with unresolved D. Germline V gene lookup returns CDR1 MGHDK and CDR2 SYGVNS. Trimming removed 1 base from V and 11 bases from J, with 9 bases in between. This CDR3 has 12 amino acids. This chain's CDR3 is CASSELGTQQFF. The CDR3, as DNA: TGTGCCAGCAGTGAATTGGGCACCCAGCAGTTCTTC.

V and J are TRBV9 and TRBJ2-1; TRBD2 might be the D (5 bases). V was trimmed by 3 bases and J by 5 bases, leaving 12 bases between them. CDR1 and CDR2 (germline): SGDLS, YYNGEE. The CDR3 length is 14 residues. Here the CDR3 reads CASSAASWDNEQFF. The CDR3 DNA reads TGTGCCAGCAGCGCTGCTAGCTGGGACAATGAGCAGTTCTTC.

This CDR3 reads CASRDPGQGGLFF. Written as DNA, the CDR3 is TGTGCCAGCAGGGATCCGGGACAGGGTGGGCTGTTTTTT. The chain carries TRBV27 and TRBJ1-4, with 9 bases matching TRBD1. The CDR3 has 13 amino acids. V was clipped by 6 bases and J by 14 bases; unmatched bases: 10. Per the germline V gene, CDR1 is MNHEY and CDR2 is SMNVEV (reference sequence).

This clone showed up just a few times. The gene calls are TRBV2 and TRBJ1-2; TRBD1 is a possible D gene (5 bases). Trimming took 3 bases from V and 8 from J, leaving 13 bases between them. This CDR3 is built from 13 residues. Germline loops: CDR1 SNHLY, CDR2 FYNNEI. For the CDR3, the DNA is TGTGCCAGCAGTGAGGCAGGGTGGAAGGGCTACACCTTC. Translation: CASSEAGWKGYTF.

V and J are TRBV28 and TRBJ2-3, with a possible D match to TRBD2 (6 bases). Germline CDR1 reads MDHEN; CDR2 reads SYDVKM. V dropped 3 bases and J dropped 1 base, with 11 bases sitting between them. The CDR3 consists of 15 residues. The CDR3 reads CASSFYSGGTDTQYF. The DNA of the CDR3 is TGTGCCAGCAGTTTTTATTCGGGGGGCACAGATACGCAGTATTTT.

V is TRBV9 and J is TRBJ1-3; 7 positions match TRBD1. The germline V gene encodes CDR1 SGDLS and CDR2 YYNGEE. The V and J ends lost 2 bases and 2 bases, in that order; junction bases with no gene match: 4. The CDR3 covers 15 residues. CDR3 amino acids: CASSVTTGAGNTIYF. The CDR3 region has the DNA TGTGCCAGCAGCGTTACAACAGGGGCTGGAAACACCATATATTTT.

The chain couples TRBV7-3 to TRBJ2-1; 7 nucleotides agree with TRBD1. V trimming: 5 bases; J trimming: 0 bases; junction bases outside the gene matches: 7. Germline V gives CDR1 SGHTA, CDR2 FQGTGA. The CDR3 sequence is 16 residues long. The DNA of the CDR3 is TGTGCCAGCAGCCAGAGACAGGGAAGCTCCTACAATGAGCAGTTCTTC. Amino acids: CASSQRQGSSYNEQFF.

The DNA for the CDR3 is TGTGCCAGCAGCTCTTACAGGGGGGATAGGAGCTCCTATAATTCACCCCTCCACTTT. This sequence encodes CASSSYRGDRSSYNSPLHF. V gene TRBV7-6 combines with J gene TRBJ1-6, with 8 bases fitting TRBD1. The CDR3 has 19 amino acids. Germline trimming cut 4 bases from V and 0 bases from J; bases unmatched to any gene: 11. Germline V lookup: CDR1 SGHVS, CDR2 FNYEAQ.

CDR3 DNA sequence: TGTGCCAGCAGGGCCTTAGGGGACACTGAAGCTTTCTTT. Its translation: CASRALGDTEAFF. This chain links TRBV12-3 or TRBV12-4 with TRBJ1-1; D possibly corresponds to TRBD1 (5 bases). CDR3 size: 13 residues. Between the trimmed V and J ends, which lost 6 bases and 3 bases, there was a span of 11 bases.

V usage is TRBV10-1 and J usage is TRBJ1-1; unclear D gene. Germline V gives CDR1 WNHNN, CDR2 SYGVQD (reference sequence). V lost 3 bases to trimming and J lost 4 bases, with 9 bases between them. This CDR3 comprises 13 residues. Here the CDR3 DNA reads TGCGCCAGCAGTGATATGGGGAGCACTGAAGCTTTCTTT. Amino acids: CASSDMGSTEAFF.

The chain combines TRBV7-6 with TRBJ2-5; tentative D call: TRBD1 (5 bases). The CDR3 has 13 amino acids. V was clipped by 5 bases and J by 4 bases, with 11 bases between them. Germline-derived CDR1 and CDR2 are SGHVS and FNYEAQ. Here the CDR3 reads CASSPTDRETQYF. As DNA, the CDR3 is TGTGCCAGCAGCCCCACCGACAGAGAGACCCAGTACTTC.

The V and J genes are TRBV15 and TRBJ2-5, with D maybe TRBD1 (5 bases). Germline lookup yields CDR1 LNHNV and CDR2 YYDKDF (reference sequence). The V end was cut by 4 bases, the J end by 1 base, with 10 bases between. The CDR3 is 14 residues long. The CDR3 reads CATSTGRFQETQYF. The CDR3 region has the DNA TGTGCCACCAGCACAGGGCGATTCCAAGAGACCCAGTACTTC.

J is TRBJ2-2 and V is TRBV5-1; 7 bases are a match to TRBD2. The V segment lost 4 bases and the J segment 3 bases; nucleotides outside the gene matches: 0. The CDR3 sequence is 13 residues long. In germline, CDR1 is SGHRS, CDR2 YFSETQ. In DNA form, the CDR3 reads TGCGCCAGCAGCCGGGGGGACACCGGGGAGCTGTTTTTT. The encoded protein is CASSRGDTGELFF.

CDR3 residues: CASSFGGDGREQYF. In nucleotides, the CDR3 is TGTGCCAGCAGTTTTGGCGGAGACGGCCGCGAGCAGTACTTC. This chain links TRBV27 with TRBJ2-7; D is uncertain. V dropped 3 bases and J dropped 6 bases, with 15 bases sitting between them. The V gene's germline CDR1 is MNHEY and CDR2 SMNVEV (reference sequence). This CDR3 has 14 residues.

This clone has a handful of counts. The chain carries TRBV6-6 and TRBJ1-5; D remains ambiguous. The germline V gene encodes CDR1 MNHNY and CDR2 SVGAGI (reference sequence). Trimming stripped 5 bases from V and 2 bases from J, with 7 bases between. The CDR3 length is 13 residues. CDR3 nucleotides: TGTGCCAGCAGTCACGGGGGCAATCAGCCCCAGCATTTT. This encodes CASSHGGNQPQHF.

The rearrangement uses TRBV5-1 and TRBJ2-2; 10 positions agree with TRBD1. This CDR3 contains 15 residues. The V and J ends lost 4 bases and 6 bases, in that order; junction bases with no gene match: 6. Germline V gene data show CDR1 as SGHRS and CDR2 as YFSETQ. CDR3 in DNA: TGCGCCAGCAGCAGGGACAGGGGAGAAGCCGGGGAGCTGTTTTTT. This translates into CASSRDRGEAGELFF.

The rearrangement uses TRBV21-1 and TRBJ2-1; the D segment call TRBD1 is taken from the table without a DNA check. TRBV21-1 is reported as a pseudogene. This CDR3 is built from 15 residues. The CDR3 DNA reads as TGTGCCAGCAGCAAAAGGGGACAGGGGGACAATGAGCAGTTCTTC. Its translation is CASSKRGQGDNEQFF.

This clone appeared a few times. This chain links TRBV3-1 (or the pseudogene TRBV3-2) with TRBJ1-5; 7 nucleotides align to TRBD1. With V trimmed by 4 bases and J by 0 bases, 3 bases remained unmatched. The CDR3 runs 15 residues. Germline V gives CDR1 LGHDT, CDR2 YNNKEL (reference sequence). The CDR3 bases are TGTGCCAGCAGCCCGGGACAGAATAGCAATCAGCCCCAGCATTTT. It specifies CASSPGQNSNQPQHF.

This rearrangement joins TRBV3-1 (or the pseudogene TRBV3-2) to TRBJ2-7; maybe TRBD1 (6 bases). CDR3 size: 14 residues. The V and J ends lost 7 bases and 2 bases respectively, with 15 bases between them. Germline assignment: CDR1 LGHDT and CDR2 YNNKEL (reference sequence). The CDR3 region has the DNA TGTGCCAGCACCACTCAGGGGAGAGCCTACGAGCAGTACTTC. Its protein product is CASTTQGRAYEQYF.

The chain uses TRBV6-5 and TRBJ2-5, with D possibly TRBD2 on 5 matching bases. There are 12 residues in the CDR3. Deletions cut 5 bases from V and 7 bases from J, with 11 bases between. From germline, CDR1 is MNHEY and CDR2 SVGAGI. As DNA, the CDR3 is TGTGCCAGCAGTCCACCAGGAGGGACCCAGTACTTC. Translation: CASSPPGGTQYF.